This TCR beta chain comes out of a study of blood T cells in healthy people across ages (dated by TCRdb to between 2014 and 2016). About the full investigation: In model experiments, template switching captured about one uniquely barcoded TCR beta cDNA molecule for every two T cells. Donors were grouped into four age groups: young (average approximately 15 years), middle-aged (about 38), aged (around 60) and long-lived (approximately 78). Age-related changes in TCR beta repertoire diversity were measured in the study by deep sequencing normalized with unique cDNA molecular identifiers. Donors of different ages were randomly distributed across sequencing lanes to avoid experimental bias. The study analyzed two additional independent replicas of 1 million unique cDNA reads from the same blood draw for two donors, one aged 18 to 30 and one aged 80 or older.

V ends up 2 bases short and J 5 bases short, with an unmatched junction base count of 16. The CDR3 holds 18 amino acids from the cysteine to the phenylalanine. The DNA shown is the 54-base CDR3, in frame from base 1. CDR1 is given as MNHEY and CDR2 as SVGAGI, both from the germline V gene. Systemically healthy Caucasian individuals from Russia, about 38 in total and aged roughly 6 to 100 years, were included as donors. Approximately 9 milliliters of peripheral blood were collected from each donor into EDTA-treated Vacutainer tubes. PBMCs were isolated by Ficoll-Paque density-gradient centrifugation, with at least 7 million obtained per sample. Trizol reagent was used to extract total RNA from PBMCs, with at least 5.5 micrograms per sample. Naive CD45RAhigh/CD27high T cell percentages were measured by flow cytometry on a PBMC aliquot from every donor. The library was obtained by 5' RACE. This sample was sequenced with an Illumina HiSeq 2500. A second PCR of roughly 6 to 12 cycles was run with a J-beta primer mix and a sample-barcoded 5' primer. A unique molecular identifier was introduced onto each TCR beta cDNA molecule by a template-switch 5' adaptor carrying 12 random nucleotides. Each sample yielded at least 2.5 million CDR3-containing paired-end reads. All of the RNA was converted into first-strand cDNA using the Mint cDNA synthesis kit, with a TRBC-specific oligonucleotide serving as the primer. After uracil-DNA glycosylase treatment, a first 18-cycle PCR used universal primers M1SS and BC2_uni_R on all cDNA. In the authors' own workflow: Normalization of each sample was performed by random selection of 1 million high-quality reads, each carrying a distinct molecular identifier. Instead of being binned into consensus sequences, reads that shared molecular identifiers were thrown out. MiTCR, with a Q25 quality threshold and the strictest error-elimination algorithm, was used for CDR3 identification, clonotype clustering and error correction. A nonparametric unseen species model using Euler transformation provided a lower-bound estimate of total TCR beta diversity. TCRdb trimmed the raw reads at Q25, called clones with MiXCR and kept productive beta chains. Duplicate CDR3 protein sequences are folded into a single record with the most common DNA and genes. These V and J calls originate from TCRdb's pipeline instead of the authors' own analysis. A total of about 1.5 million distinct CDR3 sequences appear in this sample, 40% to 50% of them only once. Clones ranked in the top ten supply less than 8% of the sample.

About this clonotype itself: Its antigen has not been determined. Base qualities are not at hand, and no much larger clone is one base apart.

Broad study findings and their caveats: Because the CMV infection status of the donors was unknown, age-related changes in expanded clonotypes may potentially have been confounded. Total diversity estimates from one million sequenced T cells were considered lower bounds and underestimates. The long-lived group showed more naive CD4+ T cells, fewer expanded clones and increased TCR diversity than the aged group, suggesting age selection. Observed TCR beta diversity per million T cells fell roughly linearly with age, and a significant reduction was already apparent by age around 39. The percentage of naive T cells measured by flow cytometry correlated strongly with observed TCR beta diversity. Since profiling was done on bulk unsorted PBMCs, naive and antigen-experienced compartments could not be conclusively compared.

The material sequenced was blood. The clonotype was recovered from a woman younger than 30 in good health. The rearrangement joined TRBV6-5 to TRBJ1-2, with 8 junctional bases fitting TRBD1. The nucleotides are TGTGCCAGCAGTTACCGGGACAGGCCCTCCAACCGGAATTATGGCTACACCTTC. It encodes CASSYRDRPSNRNYGYTF.